The text below deals with one T cell receptor (beta chain). Its antigen is unknown. It was at deep level that the assay was run. Here immunoSEQ multiplex PCR was the method, and the copy in TCRdb shows in-frame clones only, minus some. In the table there are approximately 500,000 clones, around 73% of which are singletons. CDR3 length: 17 amino acids. The V gene's germline CDR1 is SGHKS and CDR2 YYEKEE (reference sequence). V shed 0 bases, J shed 6 bases, and the junction held 9 bases outside the gene matches. This sample was included in a study of shared clonotypes between healthy human individuals. Whole-study findings and limits: Sampling covered nothing but blood. Tissue TCR repertoires likely differ from those found in blood.

The TCR sequence derives from a woman aged 40 to 55 in good health. Some clones in this sample may be carry-over from other donors' samples. The sequenced sample was PBMCs. The chain carries TRBV5-5 and TRBJ1-2; TRBD1 agrees at 12 bases. In nucleotides, the CDR3 is TGTGCCAGCAGCTTGGGCTCGATCGGGACAGGGGGCGATGGCTACACCTTC. Amino acid sequence: CASSLGSIGTGGDGYTF.